What follows are 25 T cell receptor beta chains derived from one specimen sequenced in a study of blood T cell repertoires in COVID-19. Produced via immunoSEQ multiplex PCR; TCRdb's table is partial and in-frame only. The table records about 270,000 clones, 86% of them present only once. Material: peripheral blood. The source is a man aged 40-55 years with active or convalescent COVID-19.

The rearrangement uses TRBV10-3 and TRBJ1-5, with TRBD1 matching 9 bases. The CDR3 spans 13 residues. Germline assignment: CDR1 ENHRY and CDR2 SYGVKD. V trimming: 4 bases; J trimming: 6 bases; junction bases outside the gene matches: 1. As DNA, the CDR3 is TGTGCCATCAGTGGGGACAGGGCTCAGCCCCAGCATTTT. This gives the protein CAISGDRAQPQHF.

The chain is built from TRBV28 and TRBJ2-2, with D tentatively TRBD2 (6 bases). V was shortened by 5 bases and J by 5 bases, with 12 bases between the two germline ends. CDR3 length: 14 amino acids. CDR1 is MDHEN, CDR2 SYDVKM, per germline. Written as DNA, the CDR3 is TGTGCCAGCAGTCCGGGAGACCTAACCGGGGAGCTGTTTTTT. It codes for CASSPGDLTGELFF.

The rearrangement links TRBV2 to TRBJ1-6; D perhaps matches TRBD1 (6 bases). Trimming left V 11 bases short and J 6 bases short, with 17 bases between. The CDR3 length is 14 residues. Germline lookup yields CDR1 SNHLY and CDR2 FYNNEI. The CDR3 here is CAGRTGMSNSPLHF. In DNA, the CDR3 is TGTGCCGGCCGAACAGGGATGAGTAATTCACCCCTCCACTTT.

This chain connects TRBV18 to TRBJ2-1, with 11 positions matching TRBD2. CDR3 length: 18 residues. Germline V CDR1 and CDR2: KGHSH, LQKENI. V shed 3 bases and J 1 base; nucleotides not matched to a gene: 8. DNA of the CDR3: TGTGCCAGCTCACCTCTGACCGGACTAGCGGGTTCCTACAATGAGCAGTTCTTC. Residues: CASSPLTGLAGSYNEQFF.

The chain is built from TRBV28 and TRBJ2-1, with 10 bases matching TRBD2. This CDR3 is built from 17 residues. V shed 5 bases, J shed 7 bases, and the junction held 14 bases outside the gene matches. Per germline, CDR1 MDHEN and CDR2 SYDVKM. CDR3 DNA: TGTGCCAGCAGTACACTTATCTCTAGCGGGGGCGAAAATGAGCAGTTCTTC. Translating it yields CASSTLISSGGENEQFF.

The chain carries TRBV4-2 and TRBJ2-7; TRBD1 matches 11 bases. With 4 bases clipped from V and 5 bases from J, the junction kept 10 bases outside the gene matches. Germline V CDR1 and CDR2: LGHNA, YNFKEQ. CDR3 size: 16 residues. The CDR3 bases are TGTGCCAGCAGCCGGACCCTTGGACAGGGGGCGAACGAGCAGTACTTC. The encoded protein is CASSRTLGQGANEQYF.

The rearrangement uses TRBV6-5 and TRBJ1-1; unclear D gene. The V gene's germline CDR1 is MNHEY and CDR2 SVGAGI. This CDR3 contains 12 residues. Trimming took 4 bases from V and 3 from J, leaving 6 bases between them. In DNA form, the CDR3 reads TGTGCCAGCAGTTTTGGAGACACTGAAGCTTTCTTT. Translation: CASSFGDTEAFF.

The J gene is TRBJ1-6, the V gene TRBV19, with TRBD1 identical over 9 bases. This CDR3 spans 15 amino acids. Germline loops: CDR1 LNHDA, CDR2 SQIVND (reference sequence). V lost 5 bases, J lost 9 bases, and 8 bases stayed unmatched. CDR3 amino acids: CASSLRGQGGSPLHF. The CDR3 DNA is TGTGCCAGTAGTCTTCGGGGACAGGGCGGTTCACCCCTCCACTTT.

This clone is a singleton in its sample. The chain combines TRBV2 with TRBJ2-2; 7 bases map to TRBD1. The CDR3 has 15 amino acids. V was pared by 7 bases and J by 0 bases, with 5 bases of the junction left unmatched. Germline values: CDR1 SNHLY, CDR2 FYNNEI. CDR3 bases: TGTGCCAGCACTACCGGACAGGCGAACACCGGGGAGCTGTTTTTT. Its protein product is CASTTGQANTGELFF.

This clone has a handful of counts. This CDR3 reads CASSPQGYGYTF. CDR3 bases: TGTGCCAGCAGCCCTCAGGGGTATGGCTACACCTTC. The chain employs TRBV5-6 and TRBJ1-2, with D maybe TRBD1 (6 bases). The V gene's germline CDR1 is SGHDT and CDR2 YYEEEE. The CDR3 is 12 amino acids. The V end was cut by 4 bases, the J end by 5 bases, with 9 bases between. Looking up the rest from reference TRBV5-6 and TRBJ1-2 gives the full variable domain: DAGVTQSPTHLIKTRGQQVTLRCSPKSGHDTVSWYQQALGQGPQFIFQYYEEEERQRGNFPDRFSGHQFPNYSSELNVNALLLGDSALYLCASSPQGYGYTFGSGTRLTVV.

This rearrangement joins TRBV20-1 to TRBJ2-3; 7 positions agree with TRBD2. The V gene's germline CDR1 is DFQATT and CDR2 SNEGSKA (reference sequence). The ends lost 6 bases at V and 6 bases at J; junction bases unmatched: 3. This CDR3 is 11 amino acids long. The CDR3 bases are TGCAGTGCCCCGCGGGGGGATACGCAGTATTTT. Protein: CSAPRGDTQYF.

The chain carries TRBV28 and TRBJ2-7, with D possibly matching TRBD1 (5 bases). The CDR3 has 13 amino acids. Per the germline V gene, CDR1 is MDHEN and CDR2 is SYDVKM. V was pared by 6 bases and J by 2 bases, with 11 bases between. The CDR3 protein is CASSLGRAYEQYF. In DNA form, the CDR3 reads TGTGCCAGCAGCCTGGGCAGGGCCTACGAGCAGTACTTC.

This clone was observed a handful of times. This chain joins TRBV19 and TRBJ1-1; D gene unclear. The V gene's germline CDR1 is LNHDA and CDR2 SQIVND (reference sequence). The CDR3 runs 12 residues. Trimming took off 7 bases at V and 1 base at J, with 7 bases between the two ends. CDR3 residues: CASTRQNTEAFF. CDR3 in DNA: TGTGCCAGTACCAGACAGAACACTGAAGCTTTCTTT.

The J gene is TRBJ1-5, the V gene TRBV28; 12 bases match TRBD1. CDR1 and CDR2 (germline): MDHEN, SYDVKM. This CDR3 is 21 amino acids long. Trimming took 3 bases from V and 0 from J; bases not matched to a gene: 15. The CDR3 sequence: CASSFFQGGTGGLYSNQPQHF. For the CDR3, the DNA is TGTGCCAGCAGTTTCTTCCAAGGCGGGACAGGGGGCCTTTATAGCAATCAGCCCCAGCATTTT.

The CDR3 bases are TGTGCCAGCAGCGTAGGGACAGGGAGAGGGAATGAAAAACTGTTTTTT. Its protein product is CASSVGTGRGNEKLFF. V is TRBV9 and J is TRBJ1-4, with TRBD1 identical over 8 bases. V lost 0 bases and J lost 5; bases outside the gene matches: 6. Per the germline V gene, CDR1 is SGDLS and CDR2 is YYNGEE. The CDR3 has 16 residues.

This chain's CDR3 is CAWGSPSLSQTTNEKLFF. CDR3 nucleotide sequence: TGTGCCTGGGGTTCTCCCTCCCTTTCACAGACAACTAATGAAAAACTGTTTTTT. This chain links TRBV30 with TRBJ1-4; D gene ambiguous. The germline V gene encodes CDR1 GTSNPN and CDR2 SVGIG (reference sequence). The CDR3 is 18 amino acids. Deletions cut 5 bases from V and 0 bases from J, with 22 bases between.

The chain joins TRBV9 to TRBJ2-7; possible D gene TRBD1, 6 bases. Germline CDR1 reads SGDLS; CDR2 reads YYNGEE. The CDR3 totals 14 residues. Trimming stripped 2 bases from V and 3 bases from J, with 12 bases between. CDR3 DNA: TGTGCCAGCAGCGTCGGACAGCCCGGCTACGAGCAGTACTTC. Its protein product is CASSVGQPGYEQYF.

V gene TRBV9 combines with J gene TRBJ2-7; D remains unclear. Germline CDR1 reads SGDLS; CDR2 reads YYNGEE. This CDR3 comprises 14 residues. The germline V and J ends were trimmed by 0 bases and 5 bases, with 12 bases remaining between them. Written as DNA, the CDR3 is TGTGCCAGCAGCGTAGATGGAACAGACGACGAGCAGTACTTC. Its protein is CASSVDGTDDEQYF.

This clone has a single count. V is TRBV11-2 and J is TRBJ2-2; 13 bases align to TRBD2. The junction had 5 bases not matched to a gene; V was cut back by 5 bases and J by 8 bases. CDR3 length: 15 residues. Germline loops: CDR1 SGHAT, CDR2 FQNNGV. The CDR3 loop reads CASSPRTSGSGELFF. The CDR3 nucleotides are TGTGCCAGCAGCCCCCGGACTAGCGGGAGTGGGGAGCTGTTTTTT.

The chain employs TRBV5-1 and TRBJ1-6; D might be TRBD1 (5 bases). The V and J ends lost 4 bases and 10 bases respectively, with 18 bases between them. Germline-derived CDR1 and CDR2 are SGHRS and YFSETQ. This CDR3 spans 15 amino acids. In nucleotides, the CDR3 is TGCGCCAGCAGCGAGGACATCGATCAGCTCTCACCCCTCCACTTT. As protein: CASSEDIDQLSPLHF. Looking up the rest from reference TRBV5-1 and TRBJ1-6 gives the full variable domain: KAGVTQTPRYLIKTRGQQVTLSCSPISGHRSVSWYQQTPGQGLQFLFEYFSETQRNKGNFPGRFSGRQFSNSRSEMNVSTLELGDSALYLCASSEDIDQLSPLHFGNGTRLTVT.

The chain is built from TRBV2 and TRBJ1-5; 7 nucleotides align to TRBD1. The germline gives CDR1 SNHLY, CDR2 FYNNEI. V trimming: 7 bases; J trimming: 4 bases; junction bases outside the gene matches: 10. The CDR3 spans 15 residues. The CDR3 DNA sequence: TGTGCCAGCACCTTGGACAGGCCAATAAATCAGCCCCAGCATTTT. This translates into CASTLDRPINQPQHF.

V is TRBV3-1 (or the pseudogene TRBV3-2) and J is TRBJ2-5; 7 bases map to TRBD2. J lost 0 bases, V lost 0 bases, and 7 bases had no gene match. CDR3 size: 17 residues. The V gene's germline CDR1 is LGHDT and CDR2 YNNKEL (reference sequence). CDR3: CASSQERAGLDQETQYF. The DNA of the CDR3 is TGTGCCAGCAGCCAAGAACGAGCGGGGCTGGACCAAGAGACCCAGTACTTC.

The gene calls are TRBV19 and TRBJ1-2; 7 nucleotides line up with TRBD1. The CDR3 has 13 amino acids. Trimming at V came to 6 bases and at J to 7 bases, leaving 8 bases not matched to a gene. Germline CDR1 reads LNHDA; CDR2 reads SQIVND (reference sequence). Here the CDR3 reads CASRQQGKAGYTF. The CDR3 nucleotides read TGTGCCAGTAGACAACAGGGGAAGGCTGGCTACACCTTC.

V usage is TRBV6-5 and J usage is TRBJ2-1; tentative D call: TRBD1 (6 bases). The germline gives CDR1 MNHEY, CDR2 SVGAGI. This CDR3 contains 15 residues. Trimming cost V 1 base and J 5 bases, with 12 bases left between them. The CDR3 is CASSYWTRDNNEQFF. In DNA, the CDR3 is TGTGCCAGCAGTTACTGGACCCGGGACAACAATGAGCAGTTCTTC.

V and J are TRBV30 and TRBJ1-6; 9 bases map to TRBD1. J was trimmed by 2 bases and V by 1 base; bases with no gene match: 6. The CDR3 totals 17 residues. From germline, CDR1 is GTSNPN and CDR2 SVGIG (reference sequence). The CDR3 sequence is CAWSESGDRAYNSPLHF. The DNA of the CDR3 is TGTGCCTGGAGTGAGTCCGGGGACAGGGCCTATAATTCACCCCTCCACTTT.